This T cell receptor beta chain appears in the sequencing data of a study of memory CD4+ T cells and cytomegalovirus serostatus. Study-level information: Donors were healthy Belgian adults, under ten CMV seropositive and roughly 25 seronegative. Regarding the study as a whole: The CMV-associated TCR signature appears largely within the CD4+ memory repertoire.

About this clone itself: The antigen remains undetermined.

CDR3 length equals 16 residues. V was shortened by 6 bases and J by 6 bases, with 21 bases between the two germline ends. Germline CDR1 and CDR2: MNHEY and SMNVEV (reference sequence). The sort gate was single viable CD3+CD4+CD8-CD45RO+ cells for memory CD4+ T cells. Serostatus was set by detecting CMV pp150, pp28, p38, p52 IgG. As processed by the authors: Out-of-frame sequences were removed, leaving 2,204,828 distinct TCRbeta sequences. TCRdb's copy holds only in-frame clones and misses some; the assay was immunoSEQ multiplex PCR. The DNA gave D and trimming, while V, J and clone size come from that table. In the table there are 64,000 or so clones, around 77% of which are singletons.

The source of this sequence is an adult in good health and CMV-seronegative. The sample was memory CD4+ T cells from blood. This chain connects TRBV27 to TRBJ2-1; TRBD1 might be the D (5 bases). CDR3 residues: CASSRQGRGTGNEQFF. In DNA, the CDR3 is TGTGCCAGCAGCCGTCAGGGAAGAGGTACCGGCAATGAGCAGTTCTTC.